This is a list of T cell receptor beta chains from one sample in a study of patients and donors after allogeneic stem cell transplantation. One entry per CDR3 protein results from TCRdb running MiXCR on the RT-PCR reads. In the table there are 400,000 to 500,000 distinct CDR3 sequences, approximately 16% of which are singletons. The sample consisted of blood, either unsorted or a sorted T cell fraction (not recorded which). These receptors were obtained from a human donor who was either an allogeneic HSCT recipient or a stem cell or donor lymphocyte infusion donor (not recorded which). It is not recorded whose cells these are; they may come from a transplant donor. The CDR3 runs from the conserved cysteine through the conserved F or W. A D gene is named only where the DNA matches it firmly. Clone sizes are given selectively: once, few, many, or a class where the clone is expanded.

v_call	d_call	j_call	clone_size	cdr3_length	cdr3_aa	cdr3_nt
TRBV9	TRBD1	TRBJ2-5	.	15	CASSVEGTGTETQYF	TGTGCCAGCAGCGTAGAAGGGACAGGGACAGAGACCCAGTACTTC
TRBV6-1	TRBD1	TRBJ1-5	.	18	CASSPGTGVSYSNQPQHF	TGTGCCAGCAGTCCCGGGACAGGGGTTTCCTATAGCAATCAGCCCCAGCATTTT
TRBV11-2	TRBD1	TRBJ2-7	few	16	CASSSYRDRGPYEQYF	TGTGCCAGCAGCTCATACCGGGACAGGGGACCCTACGAGCAGTACTTC
TRBV30	TRBD2	TRBJ2-3	few	16	CAWSPGLAGNTDTQYF	TGTGCCTGGAGCCCGGGACTAGCGGGGAACACAGATACGCAGTATTTT
TRBV15	.	TRBJ2-7	.	16	CATSRSSGTATYEQYF	TGTGCCACCAGCAGGAGCTCCGGGACTGCAACCTACGAGCAGTACTTC
TRBV4-2	.	TRBJ1-1	few	17	CASSQERGTPSGTEAFF	TGTGCCAGCAGCCAAGAAAGGGGGACCCCGTCGGGCACTGAAGCTTTCTTT
TRBV6-2/TRBV6-3	.	TRBJ1-1	.	13	CASSYWDYTEAFF	TGTGCCAGCAGTTACTGGGATTACACTGAAGCTTTCTTT
TRBV5-1	.	TRBJ2-3	few	15	CASRATSRSTDTQYF	TGCGCCAGCAGGGCTACTAGCCGTAGCACAGATACGCAGTATTTT
TRBV14	.	TRBJ1-4	few	15	CASSQLWGRGEKLFF	TGTGCCAGCAGCCAACTGTGGGGACGGGGTGAAAAACTGTTTTTT
TRBV13	TRBD2	TRBJ2-2	few	15	CASSSLAGVTGELFF	TGTGCCAGCAGCTCTTTGGCGGGAGTGACCGGGGAGCTGTTTTTT
TRBV12-3/TRBV12-4	.	TRBJ2-3	once	17	CASSSGPLVRGADTQYF	TGTGCCAGCAGTTCCGGGCCCTTAGTTAGGGGGGCAGATACGCAGTATTTT
TRBV5-1	.	TRBJ1-1	many	14	CASSLDGMNTEAFF	TGCGCCAGCAGCTTGGACGGAATGAACACTGAAGCTTTCTTT
TRBV20-1	TRBD1	TRBJ2-2	few	16	CSASGGTGTNTGELFF	TGCAGTGCTAGCGGGGGGACAGGGACTAACACCGGGGAGCTGTTTTTT
TRBV5-1	.	TRBJ2-7	.	12	CASSSQIYEQYF	TGCGCCAGCAGCTCTCAGATATACGAGCAGTACTTC
TRBV18	.	TRBJ2-4	.	13	CASSPPSKNIQYF	TGTGCCAGCTCACCACCGAGCAAAAACATTCAGTACTTC
TRBV6-1	TRBD1	TRBJ1-5	.	17	CASTPWLGQGANQPQHF	TGTGCCAGCACCCCGTGGCTCGGACAGGGGGCGAATCAGCCCCAGCATTTT
TRBV11-3	.	TRBJ1-2	.	12	CASSFGEYGYTF	TGTGCCAGCAGCTTCGGGGAGTATGGCTACACCTTC
TRBV5-1	TRBD1	TRBJ1-2	many	15	CASSSGQGANYGYTF	TGCGCCAGCAGCTCGGGACAGGGAGCTAACTATGGCTACACCTTC
TRBV12-3/TRBV12-4	.	TRBJ2-1	few	12	CASSPPERGQFF	TGTGCCAGCAGTCCACCGGAGAGGGGGCAGTTCTTC
TRBV27	TRBD2	TRBJ2-3	few	19	CASSPNTSGGRSSTDTQYF	TGTGCCAGCAGTCCAAATACTAGCGGGGGGCGCTCTAGCACAGATACGCAGTATTTT
TRBV7-2	TRBD1	TRBJ1-2	few	14	CASSFRQGIYGYTF	TGTGCCAGCAGCTTCAGACAGGGGATCTATGGCTACACCTTC
TRBV12-3/TRBV12-4	TRBD1	TRBJ1-2	.	14	CASSLVQGNYGYTF	TGTGCCAGCAGTTTAGTACAGGGGAACTATGGCTACACCTTC
TRBV29-1	TRBD2	TRBJ2-1	few	16	CSVEGLAGEKTNEQFF	TGCAGCGTTGAAGGTTTAGCGGGAGAGAAAACCAATGAGCAGTTCTTC
TRBV4-1	.	TRBJ2-6	many	20	CASSQEFSDRPFSGANVLTF	TGCGCCAGCAGCCAAGAATTTTCCGACAGACCCTTCTCTGGGGCCAACGTCCTGACTTTC
TRBV30	TRBD1	TRBJ2-7	.	16	CAWTTQGQGYSYEQYF	TGTGCCTGGACAACACAGGGACAGGGGTACTCCTACGAGCAGTACTTC
TRBV27	.	TRBJ2-2	.	13	CASGQKNTGELFF	TGTGCCAGCGGACAGAAGAACACCGGGGAGCTGTTTTTT
TRBV4-2	TRBD2	TRBJ2-1	few	15	CASSPTSGGGSEQFF	TGTGCCAGCAGTCCAACTAGCGGGGGGGGTAGTGAGCAGTTCTTC
TRBV20-1	.	TRBJ2-7	few	13	CSALSGGDYEQYF	TGCAGTGCCCTCTCTGGCGGGGACTACGAGCAGTACTTC